This T cell receptor beta chain originates from a study of CD8 T cells in ankylosing spondylitis. The study, taken as a whole, reports: Past studies reported some motif variants in reactive arthritis synovial fluid and blood. Seemingly distinctive of ankylosing spondylitis blood was a TCR beta motif formed by eight highly homologous variants.

The TCR beta libraries were generated through quantitative 5'-RACE incorporating molecular barcodes. From the 5' RACE reads, TCRdb called clonotypes with MiXCR, one entry per CDR3 protein. The data contain under 150,000 distinct CDR3 sequences, around 10% of them singletons. About this clonotype: The antigen is unknown.

Trimming took 1 base from V and 4 from J, leaving 5 bases between them. CDR1 and CDR2 (germline): MGHDK, SYGVNS. The length of the CDR3 is 12 residues. The chain joins TRBV25-1 to TRBJ2-7, with D possibly TRBD2 on 5 matching bases. Sequences were obtained from blood, either unsorted or a sorted T cell fraction (not recorded which). The TCR comes from a female donor with ankylosing spondylitis or in good health (not recorded which). The CDR3 loop reads CASSESGYEQYF. The CDR3 coding sequence is TGTGCCAGCAGTGAATCGGGGTACGAGCAGTACTTC.